The present TCR beta chain was sequenced within a study of blood T cell repertoires in COVID-19. Across the study: Samples of COVID-19 (acute and convalescent) were obtained from the United States, Italy and Spain.

Repertoires were generated with immunoSEQ multiplex PCR, while TCRdb's copy carries only in-frame clones and drops some. The table has about 120,000 clones, around nine tenths seen once. Trimming pared 4 bases from V and 4 bases from J, leaving 9 bases between. The CDR3 is made up of 13 amino acids. Germline V gives CDR1 SGDLS, CDR2 YYNGEE. The chain has TRBV9 and TRBJ1-5; D possibly corresponds to TRBD1 (5 bases). This clonotype originated in a human donor with acute or convalescent COVID-19. The donor label of this sample is uncertain. The source material was peripheral blood. CDR3 in amino acids: CASSLDTNQPQHF. As DNA, the CDR3 is TGTGCCAGCAGCCTGGACACAAATCAGCCCCAGCATTTT. The full variable domain, in which reference TRBV9 and TRBJ1-5 provide the parts outside the CDR3, is DSGVTQTPKHLITATGQRVTLRCSPRSGDLSVYWYQQSLDQGLQFLIQYYNGEERAKGNILERFSAQQFPDLHSELNLSSLELGDSALYFCASSLDTNQPQHFGDGTRLSIL.